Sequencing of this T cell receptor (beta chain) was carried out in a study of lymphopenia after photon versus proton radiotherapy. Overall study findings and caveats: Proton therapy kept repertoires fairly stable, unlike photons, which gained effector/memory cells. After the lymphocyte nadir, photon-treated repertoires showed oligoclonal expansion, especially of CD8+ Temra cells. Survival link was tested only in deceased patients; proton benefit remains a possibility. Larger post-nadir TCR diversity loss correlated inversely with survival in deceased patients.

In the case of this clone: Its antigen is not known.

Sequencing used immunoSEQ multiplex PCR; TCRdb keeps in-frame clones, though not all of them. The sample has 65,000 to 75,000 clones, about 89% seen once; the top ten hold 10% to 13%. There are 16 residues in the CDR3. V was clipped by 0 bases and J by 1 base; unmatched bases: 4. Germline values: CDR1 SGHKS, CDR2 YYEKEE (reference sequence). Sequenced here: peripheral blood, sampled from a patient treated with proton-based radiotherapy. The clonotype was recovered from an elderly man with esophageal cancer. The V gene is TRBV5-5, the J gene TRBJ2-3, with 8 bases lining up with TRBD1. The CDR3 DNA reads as TGTGCCAGCAGCTTGGTGGGACAGGCGGGCACAGATACGCAGTATTTT. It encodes CASSLVGQAGTDTQYF.